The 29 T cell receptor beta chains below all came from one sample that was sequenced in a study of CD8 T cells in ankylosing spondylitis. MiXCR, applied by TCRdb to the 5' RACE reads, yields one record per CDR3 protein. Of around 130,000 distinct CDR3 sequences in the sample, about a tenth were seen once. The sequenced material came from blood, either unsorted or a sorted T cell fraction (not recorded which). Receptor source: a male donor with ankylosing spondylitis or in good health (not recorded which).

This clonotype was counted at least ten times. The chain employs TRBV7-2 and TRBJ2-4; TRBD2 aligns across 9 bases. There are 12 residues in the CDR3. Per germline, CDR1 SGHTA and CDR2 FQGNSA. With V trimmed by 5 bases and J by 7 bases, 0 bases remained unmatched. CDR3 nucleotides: TGTGCCAGCAGCACTAGCGGGAACATTCAGTACTTC. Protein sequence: CASSTSGNIQYF.

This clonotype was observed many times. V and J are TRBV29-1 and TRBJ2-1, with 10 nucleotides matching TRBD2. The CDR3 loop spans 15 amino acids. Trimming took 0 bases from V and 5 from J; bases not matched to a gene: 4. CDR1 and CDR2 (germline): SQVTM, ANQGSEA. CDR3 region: CSVEDLLAGDNEQFF. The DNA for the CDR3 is TGCAGCGTTGAAGATCTTCTAGCGGGAGACAATGAGCAGTTCTTC.

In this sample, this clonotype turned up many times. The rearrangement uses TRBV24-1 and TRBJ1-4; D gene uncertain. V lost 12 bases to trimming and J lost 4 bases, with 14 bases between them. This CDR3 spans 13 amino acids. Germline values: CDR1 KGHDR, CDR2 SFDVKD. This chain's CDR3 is CAVQEAGNEKLFF. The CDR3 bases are TGTGCCGTACAAGAAGCCGGTAATGAAAAACTGTTTTTT.

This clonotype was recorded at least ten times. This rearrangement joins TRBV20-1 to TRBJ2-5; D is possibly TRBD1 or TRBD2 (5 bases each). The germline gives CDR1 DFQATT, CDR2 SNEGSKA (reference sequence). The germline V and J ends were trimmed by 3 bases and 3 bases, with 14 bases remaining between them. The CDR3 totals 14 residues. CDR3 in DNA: TGCAGTGCTAGTAAAGGGACGCCCGAAGAGACCCAGTACTTC. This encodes CSASKGTPEETQYF.

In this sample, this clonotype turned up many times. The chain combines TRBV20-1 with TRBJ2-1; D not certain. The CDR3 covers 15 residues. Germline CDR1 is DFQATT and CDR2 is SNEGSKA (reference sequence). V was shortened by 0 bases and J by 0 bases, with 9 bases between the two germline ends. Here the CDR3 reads CSARDNVYSYNEQFF. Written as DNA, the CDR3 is TGCAGTGCTAGAGATAACGTGTACTCCTACAATGAGCAGTTCTTC.

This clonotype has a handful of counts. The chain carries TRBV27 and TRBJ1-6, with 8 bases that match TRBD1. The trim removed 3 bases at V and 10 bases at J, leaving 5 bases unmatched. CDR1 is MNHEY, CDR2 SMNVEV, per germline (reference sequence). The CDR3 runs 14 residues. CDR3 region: CASSFGQGWSPLHF. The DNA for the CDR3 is TGTGCCAGCAGTTTCGGACAGGGTTGGTCACCCCTCCACTTT.

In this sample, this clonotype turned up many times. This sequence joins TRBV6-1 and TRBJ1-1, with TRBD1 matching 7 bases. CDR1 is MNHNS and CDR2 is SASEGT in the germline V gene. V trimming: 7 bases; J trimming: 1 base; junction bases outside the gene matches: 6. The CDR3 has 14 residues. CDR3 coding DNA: TGTGCCAGCATCCGACAGGGAGCGAACACTGAAGCTTTCTTT. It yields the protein CASIRQGANTEAFF.

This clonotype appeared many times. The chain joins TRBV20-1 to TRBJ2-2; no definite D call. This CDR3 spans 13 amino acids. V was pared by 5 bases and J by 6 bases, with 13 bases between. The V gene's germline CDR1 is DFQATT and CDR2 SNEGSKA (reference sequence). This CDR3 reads CSAAGVLPGELFF. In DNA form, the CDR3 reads TGCAGTGCTGCTGGGGTACTACCCGGGGAGCTGTTTTTT.

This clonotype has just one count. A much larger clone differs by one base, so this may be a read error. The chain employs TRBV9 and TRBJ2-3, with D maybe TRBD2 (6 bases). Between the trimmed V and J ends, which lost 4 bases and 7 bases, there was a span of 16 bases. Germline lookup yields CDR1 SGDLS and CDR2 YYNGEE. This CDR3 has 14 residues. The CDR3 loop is CASSPGGVAHTQYF. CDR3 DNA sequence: TGTGCCAGCAGCCCAGGCGGGGTGGCACATACGCAGTATTTT.

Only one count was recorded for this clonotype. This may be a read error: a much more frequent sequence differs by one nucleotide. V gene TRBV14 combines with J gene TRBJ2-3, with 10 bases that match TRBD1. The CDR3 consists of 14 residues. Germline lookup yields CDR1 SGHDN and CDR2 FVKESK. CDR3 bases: TGTGCCAGCACAGACAGGGGGCGCACAGATCCGCAGTATTTT. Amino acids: CASTDRGRTDPQYF.

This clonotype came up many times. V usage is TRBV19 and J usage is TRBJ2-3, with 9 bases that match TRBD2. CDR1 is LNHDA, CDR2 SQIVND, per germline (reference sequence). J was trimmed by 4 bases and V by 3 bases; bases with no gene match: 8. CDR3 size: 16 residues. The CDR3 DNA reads TGTGCCAGTAGTATCCAGGGCGGGAGGGCCGCAGATACGCAGTATTTT. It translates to CASSIQGGRAADTQYF.

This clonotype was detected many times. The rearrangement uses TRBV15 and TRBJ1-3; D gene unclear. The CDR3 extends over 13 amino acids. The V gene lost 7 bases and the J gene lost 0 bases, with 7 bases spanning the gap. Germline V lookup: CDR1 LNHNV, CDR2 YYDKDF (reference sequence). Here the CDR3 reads CATTRFSGNTIYF. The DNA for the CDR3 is TGTGCCACCACACGGTTCTCTGGAAACACCATATATTTT.

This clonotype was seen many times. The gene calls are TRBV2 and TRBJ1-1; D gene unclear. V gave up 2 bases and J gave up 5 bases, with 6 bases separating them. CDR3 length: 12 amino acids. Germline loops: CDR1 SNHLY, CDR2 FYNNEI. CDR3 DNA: TGTGCCAGCAGTGAACTGGGGACTGAAGCTTTCTTT. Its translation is CASSELGTEAFF.

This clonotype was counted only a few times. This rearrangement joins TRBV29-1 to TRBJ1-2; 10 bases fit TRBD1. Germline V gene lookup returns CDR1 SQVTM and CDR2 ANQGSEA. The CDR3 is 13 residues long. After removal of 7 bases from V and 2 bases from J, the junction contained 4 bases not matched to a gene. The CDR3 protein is CSAMTGGNYGYTF. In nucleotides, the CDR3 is TGCAGCGCGATGACAGGGGGCAACTATGGCTACACCTTC.

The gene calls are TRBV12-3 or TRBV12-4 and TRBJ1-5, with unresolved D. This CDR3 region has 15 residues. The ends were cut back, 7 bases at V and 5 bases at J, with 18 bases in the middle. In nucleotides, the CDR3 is TGTGCCAGCACCAAGACTCAACCCGGGGATCAGCCCCAGCATTTT. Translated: CASTKTQPGDQPQHF.

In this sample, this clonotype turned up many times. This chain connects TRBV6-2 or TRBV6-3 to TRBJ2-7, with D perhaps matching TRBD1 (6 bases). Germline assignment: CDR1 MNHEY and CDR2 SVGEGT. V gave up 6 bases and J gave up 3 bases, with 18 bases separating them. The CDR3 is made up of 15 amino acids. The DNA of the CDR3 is TGTGCCAGCAGAGACGGGACACGCTTCCACTACGAGCAGTACTTC. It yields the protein CASRDGTRFHYEQYF.

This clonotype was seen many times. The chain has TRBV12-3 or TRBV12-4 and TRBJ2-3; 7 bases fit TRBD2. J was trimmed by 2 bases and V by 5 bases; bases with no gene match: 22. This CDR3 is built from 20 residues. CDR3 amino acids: CASSRYRRGVSVGTTDTQYF. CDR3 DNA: TGTGCCAGCAGTCGATACAGACGGGGGGTATCTGTGGGGACCACAGATACGCAGTATTTT.

The DNA for the CDR3 is TGTGCCAGCAGCGTGGGCTTTTCAGAGCGCACAGATACGCAGTATTTT. Translation gives CASSVGFSERTDTQYF. The chain is built from TRBV5-4 and TRBJ2-3, with D hard to call. Deletions cut 4 bases from V and 1 base from J, with 16 bases between. The CDR3 length is 16 residues. Germline loops: CDR1 SGHNT, CDR2 YYREEE (reference sequence). The whole variable domain, filled in from reference TRBV5-4 and TRBJ2-3, reads ETGVTQSPTHLIKTRGQQVTLRCSSQSGHNTVSWYQQALGQGPQFIFQYYREEENGRGNFPPRFSGLQFPNYSSELNVNALELDDSALYLCASSVGFSERTDTQYFGPGTRLTVL.

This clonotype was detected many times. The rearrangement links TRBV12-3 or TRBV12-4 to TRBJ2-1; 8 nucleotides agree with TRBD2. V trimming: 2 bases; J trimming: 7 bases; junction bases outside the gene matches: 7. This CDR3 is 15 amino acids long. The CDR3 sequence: CASSLWAGGRNEQFF. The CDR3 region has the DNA TGTGCCAGCAGTTTATGGGCGGGAGGTCGTAATGAGCAGTTCTTC.

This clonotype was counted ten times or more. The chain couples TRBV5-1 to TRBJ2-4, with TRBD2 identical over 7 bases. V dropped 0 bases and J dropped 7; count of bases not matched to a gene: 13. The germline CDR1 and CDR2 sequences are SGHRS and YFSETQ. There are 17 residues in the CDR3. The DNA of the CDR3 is TGCGCCAGCAGCTTGGGAGGGACTACCCCCTTTTTGAACATTCAGTACTTC. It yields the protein CASSLGGTTPFLNIQYF.

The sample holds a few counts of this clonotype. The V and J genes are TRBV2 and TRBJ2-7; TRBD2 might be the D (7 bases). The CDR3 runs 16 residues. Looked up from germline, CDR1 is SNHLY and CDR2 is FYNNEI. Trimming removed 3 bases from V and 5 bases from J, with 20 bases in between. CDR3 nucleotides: TGTGCCAGCAGTGAGGGTCTATTCGGGGGGCAGAACGAGCAGTACTTC. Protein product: CASSEGLFGGQNEQYF.

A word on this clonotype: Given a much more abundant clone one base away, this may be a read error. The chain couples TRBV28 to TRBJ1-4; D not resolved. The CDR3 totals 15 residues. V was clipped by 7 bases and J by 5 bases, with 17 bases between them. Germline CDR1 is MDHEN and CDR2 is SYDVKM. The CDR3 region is CASTIHGMGNEKLFF. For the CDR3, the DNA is TGTGCCAGCACCATTCACGGCATGGGGAATGAAAAACTGTTTTTT. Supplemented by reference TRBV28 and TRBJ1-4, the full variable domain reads DVKVTQSSRYLVKRTGEKVFLECVQDMDHENMFWYRQDPGLGLRLIYFSYDVKMKEKGDIPEGYSVSREKKERFSLILESASTNQTSMYLCASTIHGMGNEKLFFGSGTQLSVL.

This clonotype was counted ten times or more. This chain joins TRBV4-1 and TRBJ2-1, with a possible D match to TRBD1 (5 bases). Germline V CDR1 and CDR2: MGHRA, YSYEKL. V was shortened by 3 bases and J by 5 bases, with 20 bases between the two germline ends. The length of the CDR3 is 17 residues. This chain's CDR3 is CASSQDRTRRMDNEQFF. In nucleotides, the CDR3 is TGCGCCAGCAGCCAGGACCGGACACGACGAATGGACAATGAGCAGTTCTTC.

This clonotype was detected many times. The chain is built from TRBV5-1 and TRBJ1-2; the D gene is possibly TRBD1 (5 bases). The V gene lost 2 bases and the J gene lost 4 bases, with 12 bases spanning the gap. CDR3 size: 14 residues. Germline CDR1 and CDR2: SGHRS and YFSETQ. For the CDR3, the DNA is TGCGCCAGCAGCTTAGACGGGACTAGCTATGGCTACACCTTC. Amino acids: CASSLDGTSYGYTF.

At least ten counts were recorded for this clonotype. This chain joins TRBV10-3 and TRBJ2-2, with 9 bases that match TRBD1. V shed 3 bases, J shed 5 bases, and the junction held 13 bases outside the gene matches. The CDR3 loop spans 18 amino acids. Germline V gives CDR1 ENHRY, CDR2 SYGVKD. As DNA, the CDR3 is TGTGCCATCAGTGATCCAGGGTCCGGACAGGGGAAAACCGGGGAGCTGTTTTTT. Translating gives CAISDPGSGQGKTGELFF.

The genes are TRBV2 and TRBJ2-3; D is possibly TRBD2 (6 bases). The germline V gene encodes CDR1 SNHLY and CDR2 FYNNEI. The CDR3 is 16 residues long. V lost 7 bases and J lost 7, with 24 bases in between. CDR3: CASTREALASAHTQYF. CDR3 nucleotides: TGTGCCAGCACCCGAGAGGCGCTAGCGTCAGCCCATACGCAGTATTTT.

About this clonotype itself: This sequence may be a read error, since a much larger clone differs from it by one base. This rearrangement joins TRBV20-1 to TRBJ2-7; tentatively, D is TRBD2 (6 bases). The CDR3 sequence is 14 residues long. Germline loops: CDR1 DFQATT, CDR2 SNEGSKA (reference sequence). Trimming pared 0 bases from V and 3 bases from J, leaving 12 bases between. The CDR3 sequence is CSARDKEGHYEQYF. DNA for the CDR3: TGCAGTGCTAGAGATAAGGAGGGCCACTACGAGCAGTACTTC.

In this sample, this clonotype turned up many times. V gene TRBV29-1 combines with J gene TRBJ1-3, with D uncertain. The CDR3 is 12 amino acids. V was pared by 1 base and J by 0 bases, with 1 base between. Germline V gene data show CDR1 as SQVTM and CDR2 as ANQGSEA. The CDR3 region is CSVEGSGNTIYF. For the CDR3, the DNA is TGCAGCGTTGAAGGCTCTGGAAACACCATATATTTT.

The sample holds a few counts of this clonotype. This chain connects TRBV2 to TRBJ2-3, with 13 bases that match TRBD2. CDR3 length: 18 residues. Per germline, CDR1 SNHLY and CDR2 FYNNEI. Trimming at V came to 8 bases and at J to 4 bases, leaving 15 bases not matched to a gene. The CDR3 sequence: CASWLMSQLAGGADTQYF. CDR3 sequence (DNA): TGTGCCAGCTGGTTAATGTCCCAACTAGCGGGAGGGGCAGATACGCAGTATTTT.